Detailed here is one T cell receptor (beta chain). The sample comes from a study of blood T cell repertoires in COVID-19. Study overall: Sites in the United States, Italy and Spain provided acute and convalescent COVID-19 samples.

Profiled with immunoSEQ multiplex PCR; TCRdb holds only in-frame clones, not every one. Among 120,000 to 150,000 clones listed, around four fifths were seen once. Trimming cost V 6 bases and J 0 bases, with 11 bases left between them. Germline CDR1 reads LNHDA; CDR2 reads SQIVND (reference sequence). The CDR3 is 15 amino acids. This chain joins TRBV19 and TRBJ2-2; D might be TRBD1 (6 bases). The sequenced material came from peripheral blood. The TCR originated in a human donor in a cohort sampled during active COVID-19. CDR3 sequence (DNA): TGTGCCAGTAGCTTGAGGACAGCGAACACCGGGGAGCTGTTTTTT. Its protein product is CASSLRTANTGELFF.